The following is a T cell receptor (beta chain) sequence with its context. The target antigen is unknown. V was clipped by 5 bases and J by 7 bases; unmatched bases: 8. The CDR3 is 14 amino acids. Germline CDR1 and CDR2: SGHVS and FNYEAQ. CD45RO-negative CD8 cells positively selected for CCR7 made up the naive population, which excluded terminally differentiated effector memory CD45RA+ cells. Each of the donors was a healthy adult who was HIV-negative and had not had a recent acute infection or vaccination. Genomic DNA of every subset was divided equally among multiple immunoSEQ plates. Generated by immunoSEQ multiplex PCR, the TCRdb table keeps only in-frame clones and is missing some. The sample has about 580,000 clones, roughly 98% seen once. These data are taken from a study of shared clonotypes between healthy human individuals. Study results and caveats: An effect of sequencing depth on clonotype sharing among donors was expected.

The genes are TRBV7-6 and TRBJ2-1, with 7 bases lining up with TRBD1. Sequenced: naive CD8+ T cells sorted from blood. The receptor was derived from a man aged 25-45 years in good health. CDR3 sequence (DNA): TGTGCCAGCAGCGAGCTACAGGGGTTGAATGAGCAGTTCTTC. Translation gives CASSELQGLNEQFF.